This TCR beta chain was obtained from a study of blood T cell repertoires in COVID-19. Whole-study context: Donors in the United States, Italy and Spain gave samples during acute or convalescent COVID-19. From T cells, B-cell-depleted T cells, or PBMCs came the material, which was cDNA or gDNA.

As handled by the study authors: Estimation of nucleated cell counts relied on the amplification of reference gene primers. Data came from immunoSEQ multiplex PCR; TCRdb stores just in-frame clones and leaves some out. That table supplies the V and J calls and clone size; D and trimming were determined from the DNA. The sample carries about 170,000 clones, 70% to 90% recorded once. The source of this sequence is a man aged 45-65 years who had recovered from COVID-19. The sequenced sample was peripheral blood.

The CDR3 sequence: CASSEQQETQYF. The CDR3 nucleotides are TGTGCCAGTTCGGAGCAGCAAGAGACCCAGTACTTC. The chain joins TRBV19 to TRBJ2-5; D unclear. The CDR3 spans 12 residues. CDR1 and CDR2 from the germline V gene are LNHDA and SQIVND (reference sequence). V was cut by 8 bases and J by 2 bases, with 9 bases left in between.